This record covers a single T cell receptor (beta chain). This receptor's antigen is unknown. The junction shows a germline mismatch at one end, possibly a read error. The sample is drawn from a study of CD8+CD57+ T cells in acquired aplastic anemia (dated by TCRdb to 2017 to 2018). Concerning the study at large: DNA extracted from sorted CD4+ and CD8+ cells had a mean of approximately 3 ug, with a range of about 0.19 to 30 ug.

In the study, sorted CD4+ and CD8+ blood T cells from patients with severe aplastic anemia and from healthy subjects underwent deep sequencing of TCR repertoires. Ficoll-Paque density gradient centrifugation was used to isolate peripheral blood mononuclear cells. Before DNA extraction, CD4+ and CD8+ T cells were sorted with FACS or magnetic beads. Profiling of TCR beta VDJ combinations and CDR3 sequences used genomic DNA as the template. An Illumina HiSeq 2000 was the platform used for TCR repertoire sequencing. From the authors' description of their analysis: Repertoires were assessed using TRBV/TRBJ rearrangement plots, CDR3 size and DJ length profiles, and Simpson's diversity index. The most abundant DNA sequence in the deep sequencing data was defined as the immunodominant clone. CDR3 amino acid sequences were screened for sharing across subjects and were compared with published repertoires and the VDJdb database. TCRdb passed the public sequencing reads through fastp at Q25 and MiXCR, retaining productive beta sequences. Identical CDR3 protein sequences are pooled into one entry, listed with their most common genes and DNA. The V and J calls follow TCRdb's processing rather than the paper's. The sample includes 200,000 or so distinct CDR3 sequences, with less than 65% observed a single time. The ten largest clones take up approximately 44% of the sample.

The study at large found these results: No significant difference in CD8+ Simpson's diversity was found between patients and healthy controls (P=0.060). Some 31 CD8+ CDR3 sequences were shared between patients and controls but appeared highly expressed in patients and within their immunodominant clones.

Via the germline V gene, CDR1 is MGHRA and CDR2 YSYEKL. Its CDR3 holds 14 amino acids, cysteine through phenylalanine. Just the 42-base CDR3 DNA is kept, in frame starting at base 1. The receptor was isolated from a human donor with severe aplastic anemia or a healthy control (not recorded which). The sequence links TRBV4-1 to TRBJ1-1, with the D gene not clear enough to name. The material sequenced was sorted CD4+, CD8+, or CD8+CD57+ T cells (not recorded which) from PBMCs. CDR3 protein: CASSLGRVGTEAFF. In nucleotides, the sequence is TGTGCCAGCAGCTTAGGACGGGTGGGGACTGAAGCTTTCTTT.